This entry lists 8 T cell receptor beta chains sequenced from one sample in a study of breast tumors, draining lymph nodes, adjacent tissues. TCRdb passed the multiplex PCR reads through MiXCR, listing each CDR3 protein once. The sample contains approximately 63,000 distinct CDR3 sequences, approximately 62% of which appear only once. The sequencing sample was made of breast tumor tissue. The source of these receptors is a female donor with breast cancer. Some clones in this sample may be carry-over from other donors' samples.

The chain employs TRBV7-8 and TRBJ1-4; TRBD1 aligns across 7 bases. V was pared by 4 bases and J by 0 bases, with 2 bases of the junction left unmatched. The germline gives CDR1 SGHVS, CDR2 FQNEAQ. The CDR3 is 15 amino acids. The DNA for the CDR3 is TGTGCCAGCAGCTCAGGACAGGCAACTAATGAAAAACTGTTTTTT. Protein product: CASSSGQATNEKLFF.

V gene TRBV7-9 combines with J gene TRBJ1-6; a possible D gene is TRBD1 (5 bases). V gave up 1 base and J gave up 6 bases, with 13 bases separating them. CDR3 length equals 16 residues. Germline lookup yields CDR1 SEHNR and CDR2 FQNEAQ (reference sequence). CDR3 in amino acids: CASSLEWGGPNSPLHF. The DNA of the CDR3 is TGTGCCAGCAGCTTAGAGTGGGGGGGACCTAATTCACCCCTCCACTTT.

In this sample, this clonotype turned up a few times. The V gene is TRBV12-3 or TRBV12-4, the J gene TRBJ2-3; D call uncertain. This CDR3 is 13 amino acids long. The V gene lost 0 bases and the J gene lost 8 bases, with 9 bases spanning the gap. The CDR3 loop is CASSLALDVTQYF. DNA for the CDR3: TGTGCCAGCAGTTTAGCCCTCGACGTTACGCAGTATTTT.

Worth noting for this clonotype: A much larger clonotype is one base distant, so this may be a read error. V is TRBV5-1 and J is TRBJ2-4; D is perhaps TRBD1 or TRBD2 (5 bases each). The germline gives CDR1 SGHRS, CDR2 YFSETQ. CDR3 length: 15 residues. V shed 7 bases and J shed 6 bases, with 20 bases lying between them. The CDR3 DNA reads TGCGCCAGCGCCCTAACCGGGAATAGGGGAAACATTCAGTACTTC. This translates into CASALTGNRGNIQYF.

This chain uses TRBV7-9 with TRBJ1-2; 10 bases match TRBD1. The CDR3 totals 15 residues. Germline V gives CDR1 SEHNR, CDR2 FQNEAQ (reference sequence). V gave up 4 bases and J gave up 8 bases; unmatched junction bases: 10. The CDR3 sequence is CASSSVGTGEEGYTF. The CDR3 DNA reads TGTGCCAGCAGCTCCGTCGGGACAGGGGAGGAGGGCTACACCTTC.

In this sample, this clonotype turned up many times. The rearrangement joins TRBV6-2 or TRBV6-3 to TRBJ2-5; D gene uncertain. The germline V gene has CDR1 MNHEY and CDR2 SVGEGT. V lost 5 bases to trimming and J lost 0 bases, with 7 bases between them. There are 13 residues in the CDR3. The CDR3 DNA sequence: TGTGCCAGCAGTCCGCAGTACCAAGAGACCCAGTACTTC. It codes for CASSPQYQETQYF.

The table lists this clonotype with a count of one. The chain has TRBV4-2 and TRBJ2-3; the D is unclear. V lost 0 bases and J lost 2, with 6 bases in between. The CDR3 is 14 amino acids. Germline V lookup: CDR1 LGHNA, CDR2 YNFKEQ. The CDR3 DNA sequence: TGTGCCAGCAGCCAAGATACTGCCACAGATACGCAGTATTTT. It encodes CASSQDTATDTQYF.

This clonotype was detected a few times. The CDR3: CASSHGAEAFF. The DNA for the CDR3 is TGTGCCAGCAGCCATGGGGCTGAAGCTTTCTTT. The chain recombines TRBV3-1 with TRBJ1-1, with unresolved D. The V gene's germline CDR1 is LGHDT and CDR2 YNNKEL (reference sequence). This CDR3 contains 11 residues. Trimming took off 3 bases at V and 6 bases at J, with 5 bases between the two ends.